This T cell receptor (beta chain) originates from a study of control samples from healthy donors and cancer patients. Generated by immunoSEQ multiplex PCR, the TCRdb table keeps only in-frame clones and is missing some. The sample includes fewer than 90,000 clones, about 95% of them seen just once. Germline CDR1 and CDR2: PRHDT and FYEKMQ (reference sequence). J lost 6 bases, V lost 5 bases, and 4 bases had no gene match. The CDR3 covers 14 residues. V gene TRBV13 combines with J gene TRBJ2-2; 9 bases fit TRBD1. This TCR came from a woman in her thirties or forties in good health. Sequences were obtained from blood. Here the CDR3 reads CASSRTGVSGELFF. The CDR3 region has the DNA TGTGCCAGCAGCAGGACAGGGGTATCCGGGGAGCTGTTTTTT.